The rows below give T cell receptor beta chains drawn from one sample of a study of shared clonotypes between healthy human individuals. Generated by immunoSEQ multiplex PCR, the TCRdb table keeps only in-frame clones and is missing some. The repertoire holds hundreds of thousands of clones, roughly 87% seen once, with 15% to 20% in the top ten. Sequenced material: memory CD8+ T cells sorted from blood. The receptors stem from a young man in good health. Both conserved end residues are part of each CDR3. The D gene is left open where the match is weak. Size values are once, few and many counts, or a class for expanded clones, and some rows have none.

d_call clone_size j_call v_call cdr3_nt cdr3_aa
TRBD1 - TRBJ2-3 TRBV2 TGTGCCAGCAGCGACAGGGGGCCCACAGATACGCAGTATTTT CASSDRGPTDTQYF
TRBD2 once TRBJ2-7 TRBV7-9 TGTGCCAGCAGCTTAGTGGGCGGGAGGCGCAACTACGAGCAGTACTTC CASSLVGGRRNYEQYF
- - TRBJ1-1 TRBV7-9 TGTGCCAGCAGCCAACAGGCCCGGAACACTGAAGCTTTCTTT CASSQQARNTEAFF
- - TRBJ2-1 TRBV5-1 TGCGCCAGCAGCTTAAGCGCCCCCTCCTACAATGAGCAGTTCTTC CASSLSAPSYNEQFF
- medium-sized TRBJ2-7 TRBV9 TGTGCCAGCAGCGTGGGGGATACCTACGAGCAGTACTTC CASSVGDTYEQYF
TRBD2 - TRBJ2-1 TRBV5-1 TGCGCCAGCAGCTTCCCCGCGGGACTAGAATACAATGAGCAGTTCTTC CASSFPAGLEYNEQFF
TRBD2 - TRBJ2-1 TRBV5-6 TGTGCCAGCAGCTTGGAAACTAGCGAGTACAATGAGCAGTTCTTC CASSLETSEYNEQFF
TRBD1 - TRBJ2-3 TRBV19 TGTGCCAGTAGTATTGACAGGGAAGGCACAGATACGCAGTATTTT CASSIDREGTDTQYF
TRBD2 - TRBJ2-7 TRBV7-9 TGTGCCAGCAGCTTATCCCCGAGCGGGAGATCTACCTACGAGCAGTACTTC CASSLSPSGRSTYEQYF
TRBD1 - TRBJ1-1 TRBV19 TGTGCCACCAGCAGGGGGCAGCACACTGAAGCTTTCTTT CATSRGQHTEAFF
- few TRBJ1-2 TRBV4-1 TGCGCCAGCAGCCAAGTACAGGACTATGGCTACACCTTC CASSQVQDYGYTF
TRBD2 once TRBJ2-1 TRBV7-9 TGTGCCAGCATGATAGAGGGACTAGCGAGGTCGAATGAGCAGTTCTTC CASMIEGLARSNEQFF
TRBD1 - TRBJ2-2 TRBV6-6 TGTGCCAGCAGTTACCTACAGGGGAGGAACACCGGGGAGCTGTTTTTT CASSYLQGRNTGELFF
- - TRBJ2-3 TRBV4-1 TGCGCCAGCAGTTGGGGCAACACAGATACGCAGTATTTT CASSWGNTDTQYF
- - TRBJ1-5 TRBV6-1 TGTGCCAGCAGTGAGCCCGGGTTCCAGCCCCAGCATTTT CASSEPGFQPQHF
- - TRBJ2-3 TRBV9 TGTGCCAGCAGCGTAGTTGGGGGTGAAGATACGCAGTATTTT CASSVVGGEDTQYF
TRBD2 - TRBJ2-1 TRBV25-1 TGTGCCAGCAGTATGTCGGGGGGGGACAATGAGCAGTTCTTC CASSMSGGDNEQFF
TRBD2 - TRBJ2-7 TRBV6-4 TGTGCCAGCAGTGACCCGGGACTAGCAACCTACGAGCAGTACTTC CASSDPGLATYEQYF
- - TRBJ2-7 TRBV5-4 TGTGCCAGCAGCCCTGGGAGAGGGCTTCGGGAGCAGTACTTC CASSPGRGLREQYF
- - TRBJ2-1 TRBV13 TGTGCCAGCAGCTTACGGGCAGGGTTTAATGAGCAGTTCTTC CASSLRAGFNEQFF
- - TRBJ2-5 TRBV4-3 TGCGCCAGCAGCCAAGGTTGGATCGGTACAGAAGAAGAGACCCAGTACTTC CASSQGWIGTEEETQYF
- once TRBJ2-7 TRBV30 TGTGCCTGGACAGCCGCCGGGCGCTCAACTTACGAGCAGTACTTC CAWTAAGRSTYEQYF
- - TRBJ1-4 TRBV4-3 TGCGCCAGCAGCCCCGATAGTGATACAAATGAAAAACTGTTTTTT CASSPDSDTNEKLFF
TRBD1 - TRBJ1-2 TRBV4-2 TGTGCCAGCAGCCAAGAACTCGCGGGGGACAGGGACTATGGCTACACCTTC CASSQELAGDRDYGYTF